The entry below describes one T cell receptor beta chain. The sample originates from a study of blood T cell repertoires in COVID-19. Source study methods: By means of reference gene primer amplification, nucleated cell counts were estimated. Here immunoSEQ multiplex PCR was the method, and the copy in TCRdb shows in-frame clones only, minus some. Clone size and V and J calls were adopted from that table, with D and trimming inferred from the DNA. The sample holds about 330,000 clones, about 85% seen once. The germline gives CDR1 MNHEY, CDR2 SVGAGI. Deletions cut 3 bases from V and 7 bases from J, with 15 bases between. This CDR3 has 15 residues. The study recruited people aged roughly 18 to 100 years across about 25 US areas. Allocation to cohorts depended on clinical history reported by the participants. Recovered status applied to Cohort 3 donors who had two consecutive negative PCRs. It also applied to those with clearance or with symptom resolution.

The J gene is TRBJ1-4, the V gene TRBV6-5, with D possibly TRBD1 on 6 matching bases. Sequencing was performed on PBMCs or T cells enriched from blood (not recorded which). The origin of this receptor is a woman under 40 who had recovered from COVID-19. CDR3 in DNA: TGTGCCAGCAGTTATGACCGAAGGACAGTTGAAAAACTGTTTTTT. Amino acids: CASSYDRRTVEKLFF.